This paragraph reports one T cell receptor beta chain. From germline, CDR1 is MNHEY and CDR2 SVGAGI. The CDR3 length is 15 residues. J gave up 1 base and V 2 bases, and 1 base lay outside the gene matches. These data are taken from a study of blood T cell repertoires in COVID-19. This study enrolled people aged about 18 to 90 from about two dozen US geographic areas. Participants had their cohort set by participant-reported clinical history. Among Cohort 3 donors, those recovered had two negative PCRs, clearance, or symptom resolution. Per the authors' pipeline: By means of reference gene primer amplification, nucleated cell counts were estimated. Here immunoSEQ multiplex PCR was the method, and the copy in TCRdb shows in-frame clones only, minus some. V and J calls plus clone size are reproduced from that table; the DNA served to infer D and trimming. The table shows 310,000 or so clones, with around 90% occurring only once.

V usage is TRBV6-5 and J usage is TRBJ2-7, with 11 bases lining up with TRBD1. The sequenced material came from PBMCs or T cells enriched from blood (not recorded which). This clonotype was sampled from a young woman who had recovered from COVID-19. In DNA form, the CDR3 reads TGTGCCAGCAGTTACGGACAGGGGGCATCCTACGAGCAGTACTTC. Amino acids: CASSYGQGASYEQYF.